This record concerns one T cell receptor (beta chain) sequence. The data are from a study of blood T cell repertoires in COVID-19. Across the whole study: The United States, Italy and Spain were the sources of the acute and convalescent COVID-19 samples. The cDNA or gDNA used as material had been derived from T cells, B-cell-depleted T cells, or PBMCs.

CDR3 size: 12 residues. V shed 3 bases and J shed 5 bases, with 5 bases lying between them. From germline, CDR1 is MNHNS and CDR2 SASEGT. Original methodology: Quantification of nucleated cells was approximated via reference gene primer amplification. TCRdb's table, derived via immunoSEQ multiplex PCR, lists solely in-frame clones and lacks some. V, J and clone size are taken as reported in that table, and D and trimming were inferred from the DNA itself. The sample contains a few hundred thousand clones, 88% of which appear only once. Source material: peripheral blood. This clonotype was sampled from a young woman who had recovered from COVID-19. This chain connects TRBV6-1 to TRBJ1-5; D is unresolved. The CDR3 DNA sequence: TGTGCCAGCAGTGATAGTGATCAGCCCCAGCATTTT. Translation: CASSDSDQPQHF.